This T cell receptor beta chain was identified during a study of blood T cell repertoires in COVID-19. Across the whole study: Both acute and convalescent COVID-19 samples were obtained from the United States, Italy and Spain. Nucleic acid was either cDNA or gDNA, and it came from T cells, B-cell-depleted T cells, or PBMCs.

The authors' processing: How many nucleated cells were present was estimated from reference gene primer amplification. The repertoire was sequenced with immunoSEQ multiplex PCR; TCRdb's copy has only in-frame clones and lacks some. The DNA gave D and trimming, while V, J and clone size come from that table. The sample has about 59,000 clones; roughly 90% are singletons. V lost 4 bases and J lost 4; bases outside the gene matches: 11. CDR3 size: 17 residues. Germline values: CDR1 SEHNR, CDR2 FQNEAQ (reference sequence). Sequencing used peripheral blood. V gene TRBV7-9 combines with J gene TRBJ2-2; 8 nucleotides align to TRBD1. This TCR came from an older man in a cohort sampled during active COVID-19. This CDR3 is CASSSFGQGGSTGELFF. The CDR3 DNA follows: TGTGCCAGCAGCTCCTTCGGACAGGGAGGAAGCACCGGGGAGCTGTTTTTT. The entire variable domain, with the rest obtained from reference TRBV7-9 and TRBJ2-2, is as follows: DTGVSQNPRHKITKRGQNVTFRCDPISEHNRLYWYRQTLGQGPEFLTYFQNEAQLEKSRLLSDRFSAERPKGSFSTLEIQRTEQGDSAMYLCASSSFGQGGSTGELFFGEGSRLTVL.